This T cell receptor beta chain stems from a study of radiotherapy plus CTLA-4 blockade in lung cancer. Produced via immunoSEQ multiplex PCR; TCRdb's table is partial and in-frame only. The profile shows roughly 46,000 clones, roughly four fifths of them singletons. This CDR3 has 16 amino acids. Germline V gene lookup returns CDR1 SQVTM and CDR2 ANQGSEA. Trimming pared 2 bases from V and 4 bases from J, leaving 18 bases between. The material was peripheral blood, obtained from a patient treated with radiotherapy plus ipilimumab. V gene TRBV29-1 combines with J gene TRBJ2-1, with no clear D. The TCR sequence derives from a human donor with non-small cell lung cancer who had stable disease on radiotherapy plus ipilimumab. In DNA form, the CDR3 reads TGCAGCGTTGAAAGGGCAGGCGGTCCCCCATACAATGAGCAGTTCTTC. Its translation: CSVERAGGPPYNEQFF.